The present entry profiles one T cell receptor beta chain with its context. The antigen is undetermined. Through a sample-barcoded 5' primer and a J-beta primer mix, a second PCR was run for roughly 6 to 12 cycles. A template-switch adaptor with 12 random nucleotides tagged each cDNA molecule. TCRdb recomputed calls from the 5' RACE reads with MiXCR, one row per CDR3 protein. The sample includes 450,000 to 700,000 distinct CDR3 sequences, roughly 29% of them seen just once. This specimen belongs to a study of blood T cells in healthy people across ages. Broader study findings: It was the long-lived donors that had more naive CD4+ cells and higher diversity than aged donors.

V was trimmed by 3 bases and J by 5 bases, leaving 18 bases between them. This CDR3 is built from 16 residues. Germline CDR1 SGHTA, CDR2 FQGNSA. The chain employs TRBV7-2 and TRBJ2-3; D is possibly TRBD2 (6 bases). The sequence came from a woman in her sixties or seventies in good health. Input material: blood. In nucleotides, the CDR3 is TGTGCCAGCAGCTTGAGTAGGAGGGCTGGTAGAGATACGCAGTATTTT. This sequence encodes CASSLSRRAGRDTQYF. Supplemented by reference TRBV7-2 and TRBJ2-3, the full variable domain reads GAGVSQSPSNKVTEKGKDVELRCDPISGHTALYWYRQSLGQGLEFLIYFQGNSAPDKSGLPSDRFSAERTGGSVSTLTIQRTQQEDSAVYLCASSLSRRAGRDTQYFGPGTRLTVL.